What follows are 9 T cell receptor beta chains derived from one specimen sequenced in a study of blood T cell repertoires in COVID-19. The method was immunoSEQ multiplex PCR; TCRdb's version includes in-frame clones alone and lacks a portion of them. The sample records roughly 180,000 clones, approximately 86% being singletons. The sequencing sample was made of peripheral blood. The receptors shown here come from a man aged 70-80 years with active or convalescent COVID-19.

J is TRBJ1-2 and V is TRBV12-3 or TRBV12-4; tentatively, D is TRBD1 (6 bases). Deletions cut 6 bases from V and 8 bases from J, with 16 bases between. CDR3 length: 13 amino acids. The CDR3 sequence: CASSRPGGSGYTF. CDR3 nucleotides: TGTGCCAGCAGCCGCCCTGGGGGCAGCGGCTACACCTTC.

The CDR3 DNA reads TGTGCCTGGAGTGCTCTCGGAGGACCGGGTGAGCAGTTCTTC. As protein: CAWSALGGPGEQFF. J is TRBJ2-1 and V is TRBV30; perhaps TRBD2 as D (5 bases). There are 14 residues in the CDR3. V lost 1 base and J 9 bases, leaving 16 bases between the germline ends. Germline-derived CDR1 and CDR2 are GTSNPN and SVGIG (reference sequence).

A remark on this clone: This same CDR3 is encoded by further DNA sequences in the sample. The gene calls are TRBV7-9 and TRBJ2-2; perhaps TRBD1 as D (6 bases). The V end was cut by 4 bases, the J end by 2 bases, with 14 bases between. The CDR3 runs 16 residues. The germline CDR1 and CDR2 sequences are SEHNR and FQNEAQ (reference sequence). CDR3 nucleotide sequence: TGTGCCAGCAGCTCACCCCCGGGACAAAACACCGGGGAGCTGTTTTTT. The encoded protein is CASSSPPGQNTGELFF.

V gene TRBV28 combines with J gene TRBJ1-6, with TRBD1 matching 7 bases. CDR1 MDHEN and CDR2 SYDVKM come from the germline V gene. With 8 bases clipped from V and 2 bases from J, the junction kept 9 bases outside the gene matches. The CDR3 runs 16 residues. The CDR3 protein is CASRDRAFAYNSPLHF. CDR3 bases: TGTGCCAGCCGTGACAGGGCCTTCGCCTATAATTCACCCCTCCACTTT. Complete variable domain (other parts from reference TRBV28 and TRBJ1-6): DVKVTQSSRYLVKRTGEKVFLECVQDMDHENMFWYRQDPGLGLRLIYFSYDVKMKEKGDIPEGYSVSREKKERFSLILESASTNQTSMYLCASRDRAFAYNSPLHFGNGTRLTVT.

This clone has just a few counts. The chain joins TRBV4-1 to TRBJ2-1, with TRBD2 matching 8 bases. Germline assignment: CDR1 MGHRA and CDR2 YSYEKL. Trimming at V came to 1 base and at J to 4 bases, leaving 3 bases not matched to a gene. The CDR3 totals 15 residues. The CDR3 here is CASSQVIAGYNEQFF. CDR3 DNA: TGCGCCAGCAGCCAAGTAATAGCGGGGTACAATGAGCAGTTCTTC.

The gene calls are TRBV9 and TRBJ1-3; D possibly corresponds to TRBD1 (5 bases). The CDR3 runs to 15 residues. Per the germline V gene, CDR1 is SGDLS and CDR2 is YYNGEE. The V end was cut by 0 bases, the J end by 0 bases, with 7 bases between. The CDR3 DNA follows: TGTGCCAGCAGCGTAGCCGACAGCTCTGGAAACACCATATATTTT. Its protein product is CASSVADSSGNTIYF.

The chain is built from TRBV5-1 and TRBJ2-2; tentative D call: TRBD1 (5 bases). The CDR3 totals 13 residues. V was clipped by 6 bases and J by 5 bases, with 11 bases between them. The V gene's germline CDR1 is SGHRS and CDR2 YFSETQ. DNA for the CDR3: TGCGCCAGCACTTTACAGGATACCGGGGAGCTGTTTTTT. Translation gives CASTLQDTGELFF. The entire variable domain, with the rest obtained from reference TRBV5-1 and TRBJ2-2, is as follows: KAGVTQTPRYLIKTRGQQVTLSCSPISGHRSVSWYQQTPGQGLQFLFEYFSETQRNKGNFPGRFSGRQFSNSRSEMNVSTLELGDSALYLCASTLQDTGELFFGEGSRLTVL.

This clone was observed a handful of times. The rearrangement links TRBV7-2 to TRBJ2-3, with a possible D match to TRBD1 (6 bases). V was trimmed by 2 bases and J by 4 bases, leaving 13 bases between them. The CDR3 totals 15 residues. Germline V CDR1 and CDR2: SGHTA, FQGNSA. The CDR3 DNA reads TGTGCCAGCAGCTTACAGGGGCAAAAGGCAGATACGCAGTATTTT. It yields the protein CASSLQGQKADTQYF.

The chain recombines TRBV19 with TRBJ1-1; the D is unclear. V lost 6 bases and J lost 6, with 14 bases in between. The CDR3 runs 13 residues. Germline V lookup: CDR1 LNHDA, CDR2 SQIVND (reference sequence). CDR3 in amino acids: CASSQTGLAEAFF. CDR3 DNA: TGTGCCAGTAGCCAGACGGGTTTGGCTGAAGCTTTCTTT.